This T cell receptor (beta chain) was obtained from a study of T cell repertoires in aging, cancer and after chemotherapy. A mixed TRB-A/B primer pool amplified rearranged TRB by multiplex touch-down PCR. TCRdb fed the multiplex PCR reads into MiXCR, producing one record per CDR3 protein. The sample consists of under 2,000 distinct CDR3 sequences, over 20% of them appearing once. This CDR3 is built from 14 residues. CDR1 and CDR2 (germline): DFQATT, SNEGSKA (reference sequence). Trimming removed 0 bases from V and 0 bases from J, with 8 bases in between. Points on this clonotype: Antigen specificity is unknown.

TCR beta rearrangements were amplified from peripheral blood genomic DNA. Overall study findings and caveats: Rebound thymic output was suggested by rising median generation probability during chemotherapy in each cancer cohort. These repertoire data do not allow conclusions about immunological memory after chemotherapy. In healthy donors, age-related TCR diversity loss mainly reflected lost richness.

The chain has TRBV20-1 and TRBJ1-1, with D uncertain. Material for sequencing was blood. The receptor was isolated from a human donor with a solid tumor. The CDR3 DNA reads TGCAGTGCTAGAGAATTCCGACTGAACACTGAAGCTTTCTTT. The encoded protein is CSAREFRLNTEAFF.